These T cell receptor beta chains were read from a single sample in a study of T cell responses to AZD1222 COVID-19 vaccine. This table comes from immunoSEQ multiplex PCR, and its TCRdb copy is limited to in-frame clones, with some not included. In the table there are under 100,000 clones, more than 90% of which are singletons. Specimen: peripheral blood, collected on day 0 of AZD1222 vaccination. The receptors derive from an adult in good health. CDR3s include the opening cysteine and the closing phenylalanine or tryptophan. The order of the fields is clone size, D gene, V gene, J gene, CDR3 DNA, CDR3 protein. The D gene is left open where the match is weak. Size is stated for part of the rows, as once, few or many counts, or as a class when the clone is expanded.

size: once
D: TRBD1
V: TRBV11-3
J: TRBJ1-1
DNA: TGTGCCAGCAGTCCGGACAGGGGCACTGAAGCTTTCTTT
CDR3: CASSPDRGTEAFF

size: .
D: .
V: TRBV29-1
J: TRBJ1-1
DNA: TGCAGCGTTGAGGGGGGATTTGGCACTGAAGCTTTCTTT
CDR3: CSVEGGFGTEAFF

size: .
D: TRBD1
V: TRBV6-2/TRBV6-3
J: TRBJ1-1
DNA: TGTGCCAGCAGCCTCGACAGGGCGGGAATGAACACTGAAGCTTTCTTT
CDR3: CASSLDRAGMNTEAFF

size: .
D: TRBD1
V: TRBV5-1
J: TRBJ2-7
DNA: TGCGCCAGCAGTACCGGACAGGGGACCTCCTACGAGCAGTACTTC
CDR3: CASSTGQGTSYEQYF

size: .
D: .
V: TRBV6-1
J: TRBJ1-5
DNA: TGTGCCAGCAGTGAATTGGGCCGAGACCAGCATTTT
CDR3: CASSELGRDQHF

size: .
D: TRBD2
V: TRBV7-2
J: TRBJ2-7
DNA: TGTGCCAGCAGCTCGGGACTAGTCCACGAGCAGTACTTC
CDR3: CASSSGLVHEQYF

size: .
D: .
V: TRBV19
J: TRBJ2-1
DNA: TGTGCCAGTAGTCTGCAGGGGAGCTCCTACAATGAGCAGTTCTTC
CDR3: CASSLQGSSYNEQFF

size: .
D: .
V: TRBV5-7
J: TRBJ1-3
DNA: TGTGCCAGCAGCTTAAGTGCGGTCTGCAGCTCTGGAAACACCATATATTTT
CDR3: CASSLSAVCSSGNTIYF

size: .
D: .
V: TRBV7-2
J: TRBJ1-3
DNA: TGTGCCAGCAGCTTAGACTCTAGGGCAGGGGCTGGAAACACCATATATTTT
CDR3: CASSLDSRAGAGNTIYF

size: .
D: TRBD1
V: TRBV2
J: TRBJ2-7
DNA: TGTGCCAGCGCCGGGACAGGGAAGTACTACGAGCAGTACTTC
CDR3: CASAGTGKYYEQYF

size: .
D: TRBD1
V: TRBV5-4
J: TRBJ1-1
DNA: TGTGCCAGCGCAGGGGGGCCTAACACTGAAGCTTTCTTT
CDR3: CASAGGPNTEAFF

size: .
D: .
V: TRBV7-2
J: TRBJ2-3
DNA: TGTGCCAGCAGACAAGAATTTGGGACCCATACGCAGTATTTT
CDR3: CASRQEFGTHTQYF

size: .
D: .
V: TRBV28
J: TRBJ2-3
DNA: TGTGCCAGCAGGCCCGGCAGAGTAGATACGCAGTATTTT
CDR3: CASRPGRVDTQYF

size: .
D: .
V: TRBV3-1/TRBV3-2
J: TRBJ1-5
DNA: TGTGCCAGCAGCCTAGGGGGAGGGGGTGGCAATCAGCCCCAGCATTTT
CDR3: CASSLGGGGGNQPQHF

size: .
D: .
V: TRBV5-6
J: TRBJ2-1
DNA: TGTGCCAGCAGGTCCGAGACCGGGCGGGAGTTCTTC
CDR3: CASRSETGREFF

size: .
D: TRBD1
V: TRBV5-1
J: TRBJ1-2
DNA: TGCGCCAGCAGCGGGGCAGGGGGGAGCTATGGCTACACCTTC
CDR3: CASSGAGGSYGYTF

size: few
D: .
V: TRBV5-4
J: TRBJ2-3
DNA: TGTGCCAGCAGCCGCGTGGGGACAGATACGCAGTATTTT
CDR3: CASSRVGTDTQYF

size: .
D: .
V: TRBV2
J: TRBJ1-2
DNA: TGTGCCAGCAGCCGGACAGAAAGTGGCTACACCTTC
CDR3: CASSRTESGYTF

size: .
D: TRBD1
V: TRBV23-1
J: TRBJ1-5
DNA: TGCGCCAGCAATCCACACGGAGGGACAGACTTTAGCAATCAGCCCCAGCATTTT
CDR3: CASNPHGGTDFSNQPQHF

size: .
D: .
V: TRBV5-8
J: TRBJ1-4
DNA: TGTGCCAGCATGGTTAATAATGAAAAACTGTTTTTT
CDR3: CASMVNNEKLFF

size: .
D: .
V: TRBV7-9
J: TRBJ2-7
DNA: TGTGCCAGCAGCTTATTTGGCAGCGTCTACTTC
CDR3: CASSLFGSVYF

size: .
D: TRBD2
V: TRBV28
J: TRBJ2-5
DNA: TGTGCCAGCCGTAGCGGGGGGGCCCTAGAGACCCAGTACTTC
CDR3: CASRSGGALETQYF

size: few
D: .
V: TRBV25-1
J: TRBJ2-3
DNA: TGTGCCAGCACCCCCCAAGGGGGTACGCAGTATTTT
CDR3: CASTPQGGTQYF

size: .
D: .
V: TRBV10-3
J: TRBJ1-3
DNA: TGTGCCATCAGTGAAAGGCAGGACCCCTCTGGAAACACCATATATTTT
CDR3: CAISERQDPSGNTIYF

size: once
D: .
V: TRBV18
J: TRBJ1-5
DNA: TGTGCCAGCTCACCAAATAGGTGGCAGCCCCAGCATTTT
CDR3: CASSPNRWQPQHF

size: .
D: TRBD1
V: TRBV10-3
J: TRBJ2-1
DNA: TGTGCCGTCAGCGCCGGGACAGGGGGCTTCTCCTACAATGAGCAGTTCTTC
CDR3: CAVSAGTGGFSYNEQFF

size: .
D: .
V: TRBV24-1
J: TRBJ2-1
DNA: TGTGCCACCAGTGATGTAGCGGTTCGCTCCTACAATGAGCAGTTCTTC
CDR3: CATSDVAVRSYNEQFF

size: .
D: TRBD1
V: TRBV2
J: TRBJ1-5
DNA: TGTGCCAGCAGTGTTACCAGGGGGCTTCAGCCCCAGCATTTT
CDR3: CASSVTRGLQPQHF

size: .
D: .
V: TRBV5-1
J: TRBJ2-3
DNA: TGCGCCAGCAGCGGGCAGGGGAAGAGCACAGATACGCAGTATTTT
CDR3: CASSGQGKSTDTQYF

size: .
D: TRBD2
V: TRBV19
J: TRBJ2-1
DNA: TGTGCCAGTAGCCTAGCGGGGGGGAGCTATGAGCAGTTCTTC
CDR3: CASSLAGGSYEQFF

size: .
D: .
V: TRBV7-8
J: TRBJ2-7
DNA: TGTGCCAGCAGCTTAATCCGCCTCAGTGGGGAGCAGTACTTC
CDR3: CASSLIRLSGEQYF

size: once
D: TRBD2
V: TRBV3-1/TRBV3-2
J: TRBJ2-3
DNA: TGTGCCAGCAGCCCTACTACTAGCGGGGGCTACTCACGGTATTTT
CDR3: CASSPTTSGGYSRYF

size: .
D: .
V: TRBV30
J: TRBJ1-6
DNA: TGTGCCTCCGGGGGAGCTGCCTCCTATAATTCACCCCTCCACTTT
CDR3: CASGGAASYNSPLHF

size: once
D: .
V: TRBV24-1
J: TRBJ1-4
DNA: TGTGCCACCAGTAGGAAGAACGGGACACCCTGCACTAATGAAAAACTGTTTTTT
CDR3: CATSRKNGTPCTNEKLFF

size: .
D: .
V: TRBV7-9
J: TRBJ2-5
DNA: TGTGCCAGCAGCTTAGTGGTATTCGAGCAATACCGAGAGACCCAGTACTTC
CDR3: CASSLVVFEQYRETQYF

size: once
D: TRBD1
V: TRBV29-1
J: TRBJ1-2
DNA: TGCAGCGCTGGGAAGCGACAGGGGGCAAACTATGGCTACACCTTC
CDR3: CSAGKRQGANYGYTF

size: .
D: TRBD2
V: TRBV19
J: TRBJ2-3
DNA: TGTGCCAGTAAACTAGCGGCTCGGATCACAGATACGCAGTATTTT
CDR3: CASKLAARITDTQYF

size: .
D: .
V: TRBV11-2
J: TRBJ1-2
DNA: TGTGCCAGCAGCTTAGGCGGGGGCGGCTATGGCTACACCTTC
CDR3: CASSLGGGGYGYTF

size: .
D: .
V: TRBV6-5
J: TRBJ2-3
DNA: TGTGCCAGCAGTTACTCCGCCAGGGGTGGGGAGCAGTATTTT
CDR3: CASSYSARGGEQYF

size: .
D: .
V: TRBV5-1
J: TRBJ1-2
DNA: TGCGCCAGCAGCTTGCCAGGGGACTATGGCTACACCTTC
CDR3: CASSLPGDYGYTF